Listed here are 21 T cell receptor beta chains from one sample, sequenced in a study of CD8+CD57+ T cells in acquired aplastic anemia. The template used for profiling TCR beta VDJ and CDR3 was genomic DNA. TCRdb processed the reads anew with MiXCR; each CDR3 protein has one entry. The table includes some 210,000 distinct CDR3 sequences, about 59% detected once. Input material: sorted CD4+, CD8+, or CD8+CD57+ T cells (not recorded which) from PBMCs. Every receptor here comes from a human donor in good health.

The gene calls are TRBV2 and TRBJ1-6; TRBD1 aligns across 7 bases. Trimming removed 3 bases from V and 8 bases from J; junction bases left unmatched: 7. The CDR3 loop spans 15 amino acids. Per germline, CDR1 SNHLY and CDR2 FYNNEI. CDR3 sequence (DNA): TGTGCCAGCAGTGATGGAGGGGGCTGGGATTCACCCCTCCACTTT. This translates into CASSDGGGWDSPLHF. The entire variable domain, with the rest obtained from reference TRBV2 and TRBJ1-6, is as follows: EPEVTQTPSHQVTQMGQEVILRCVPISNHLYFYWYRQILGQKVEFLVSFYNNEISEKSEIFDDQFSVERPDGSNFTLKIRSTKLEDSAMYFCASSDGGGWDSPLHFGNGTRLTVT.

This sequence joins TRBV12-3 or TRBV12-4 and TRBJ1-1; perhaps TRBD1 as D (5 bases). The CDR3 contains 13 residues. V lost 2 bases, J lost 10 bases, and 14 bases lay in between. CDR3 DNA: TGTGCCAGCAGTTTATCAGAGGGGACCAGAGCTTTCTTT. It yields the protein CASSLSEGTRAFF.

This chain joins TRBV6-6 and TRBJ2-7; D is unclear. Trimming removed 2 bases from V and 6 bases from J, with 8 bases in between. The CDR3 has 12 amino acids. CDR1 and CDR2 (germline): MNHNY, SVGAGI (reference sequence). The CDR3 loop reads CASSYPTAEQYF. The CDR3 DNA reads as TGTGCCAGCAGTTACCCCACGGCCGAGCAGTACTTC.

The genes are TRBV5-1 and TRBJ2-5; TRBD2 matches at 7 bases. The CDR3 sequence is 14 residues long. The V gene end was trimmed by 0 bases and the J gene end by 6 bases; junction bases not matched to a gene: 5. Germline V gene lookup returns CDR1 SGHRS and CDR2 YFSETQ. CDR3 in amino acids: CASSLVRGKKTQYF. CDR3 bases: TGCGCCAGCAGCTTGGTGCGGGGGAAGAAGACCCAGTACTTC.

This clonotype came up many times. The chain combines TRBV6-2 or TRBV6-3 with TRBJ2-2, with no clear D. The CDR3 extends over 11 amino acids. Per the germline V gene, CDR1 is MNHEY and CDR2 is SVGEGT. V was trimmed by 7 bases and J by 8 bases, leaving 8 bases between them. The CDR3 sequence is CASTTPGELFF. DNA of the CDR3: TGTGCCAGCACTACACCTGGGGAGCTGTTTTTT.

This clonotype has a single count. The rearrangement joins TRBV24-1 to TRBJ2-1; TRBD2 matches 13 bases. This CDR3 comprises 16 residues. Losses at the gene ends were 4 bases for V and 7 bases for J; bases not matched to a gene: 6. Germline-derived CDR1 and CDR2 are KGHDR and SFDVKD. CDR3 sequence reads: CATSDPTSGRRNEQFF. The DNA for the CDR3 is TGTGCCACCAGTGACCCGACTAGCGGGAGGCGAAATGAGCAGTTCTTC.

The chain links TRBV2 to TRBJ2-5, with a possible D match to TRBD2 (6 bases). The CDR3 has 13 residues. Per the germline V gene, CDR1 is SNHLY and CDR2 is FYNNEI. V was shortened by 6 bases and J by 5 bases, with 13 bases between the two germline ends. CDR3 in amino acids: CASRGGAGETQYF. In DNA, the CDR3 is TGTGCCAGCAGGGGCGGTGCGGGGGAGACCCAGTACTTC.

This clonotype was seen a handful of times. A read error may be the cause here, since a much bigger clone is one base away. The chain recombines TRBV5-1 with TRBJ2-2; unclear D gene. Germline values: CDR1 SGHRS, CDR2 YFSETQ. The CDR3 runs to 12 residues. Here the CDR3 DNA reads TGTGCCAGCAGCCTGGACACCGGGGAGCTGTTTTTT. This encodes CASSLDTGELFF.

This clonotype was counted ten times or more. V usage is TRBV12-3 or TRBV12-4 and J usage is TRBJ1-2; weak D call: TRBD1 (5 bases). The CDR3 consists of 13 residues. Trimming removed 6 bases from V and 12 bases from J, with 20 bases in between. The DNA for the CDR3 is TGTGCCAGCAGCCCAGCCCTCGACAGATACGACACCTTC. Its protein product is CASSPALDRYDTF.

Many counts were recorded for this clonotype. The DNA of the CDR3 is TGTGCCAGCAGCTTCCAGTCGGGTGAAGCTTTCTTT. Translated: CASSFQSGEAFF. V usage is TRBV5-4 and J usage is TRBJ1-1; no definite D call. Germline loops: CDR1 SGHNT, CDR2 YYREEE (reference sequence). V was cut by 2 bases and J by 7 bases, with 9 bases left in between. This CDR3 comprises 12 residues. Looking up the rest from reference TRBV5-4 and TRBJ1-1 gives the full variable domain: ETGVTQSPTHLIKTRGQQVTLRCSSQSGHNTVSWYQQALGQGPQFIFQYYREEENGRGNFPPRFSGLQFPNYSSELNVNALELDDSALYLCASSFQSGEAFFGQGTRLTVV.

J is TRBJ2-7 and V is TRBV5-5; D is unclear. The CDR3 consists of 11 residues. Germline V gene sequence: CDR1 SGHKS, CDR2 YYEKEE (reference sequence). Deletions cut 4 bases from V and 7 bases from J, with 9 bases between. The CDR3 nucleotides read TGTGCCAGCAGCCCTGAGTGGGAGCAGTACTTC. Encoded protein: CASSPEWEQYF.

This rearrangement joins TRBV7-8 to TRBJ2-1; 7 bases match TRBD2. The CDR3 has 13 amino acids. Germline assignment: CDR1 SGHVS and CDR2 FQNEAQ. V was clipped by 5 bases and J by 10 bases; unmatched bases: 8. For the CDR3, the DNA is TGTGCCAGCAGCCTGAGACTAGCTGGGGAGCAGTTCTTC. It codes for CASSLRLAGEQFF.

This clonotype was observed a few times. The rearrangement links TRBV10-1 to TRBJ2-7; the D call may be TRBD1 or TRBD2 (5 bases each). V gave up 6 bases and J gave up 8 bases, with 14 bases separating them. Germline V gene data show CDR1 as WNHNN and CDR2 as SYGVQD (reference sequence). The length of the CDR3 is 12 residues. The CDR3: CASSSPPGQQYF. In DNA form, the CDR3 reads TGCGCCAGCAGCTCGCCTCCGGGACAGCAGTACTTC.

This clonotype was seen just once. This chain links TRBV24-1 with TRBJ1-2, with D possibly matching TRBD1 (6 bases). Trimming stripped 5 bases from V and 4 bases from J, with 13 bases between. Germline CDR1 is KGHDR and CDR2 is SFDVKD. The CDR3 has 14 amino acids. For the CDR3, the DNA is TGTGCCACCAGTGTCCCGGGGGGGGCCTATGGCTACACCTTC. Its translation: CATSVPGGAYGYTF.

This clonotype appeared a few times. The chain joins TRBV2 to TRBJ2-5; D possibly corresponds to TRBD2 (7 bases). The CDR3 has 13 residues. Germline CDR1 is SNHLY and CDR2 is FYNNEI. Trimming took off 7 bases at V and 4 bases at J, with 13 bases between the two ends. The CDR3: CASNAGAGETQYF. The CDR3, as DNA: TGTGCCAGCAACGCGGGGGCCGGAGAGACCCAGTACTTC.

In this sample, this clonotype turned up many times. The chain links TRBV2 to TRBJ2-1; the D gene could be TRBD1 or TRBD2 (5 bases each). The germline V and J ends were trimmed by 7 bases and 8 bases, with 15 bases remaining between them. The CDR3 covers 13 residues. Germline CDR1 SNHLY, CDR2 FYNNEI. CDR3 region: CASTPEVGDEQFF. The CDR3 nucleotides read TGTGCCAGCACTCCTGAGGTGGGGGATGAGCAGTTCTTC.

The V and J genes are TRBV7-8 and TRBJ2-1, with 8 positions matching TRBD1. With the DNA end fitting TRBJ2-7 better, the J assignment may be wrong. The CDR3 extends over 15 amino acids. Germline CDR1 reads SGHVS; CDR2 reads FQNEAQ. Here the CDR3 reads CASRFHRDRTYEQYF. CDR3 DNA: TGTGCCAGCAGATTCCACCGGGACAGGACCTACGAGCAGTACTTC.

This sequence joins TRBV6-4 and TRBJ1-1; D is perhaps TRBD1 (5 bases). Germline V lookup: CDR1 MRHNA, CDR2 SNTAGT. V dropped 5 bases and J dropped 5 bases, with 15 bases sitting between them. This CDR3 is built from 14 residues. The CDR3: CASSQQGEGTEAFF. CDR3 DNA sequence: TGTGCCAGCAGTCAGCAGGGCGAGGGAACTGAAGCTTTCTTT.

V and J are TRBV29-1 and TRBJ1-2, with D maybe TRBD1 (5 bases). With 1 base removed from V and 5 bases from J, the gap between germline ends came to 14 bases. The CDR3 extends over 14 amino acids. Germline-derived CDR1 and CDR2 are SQVTM and ANQGSEA. This CDR3 reads CSVEGRGKGYGYTF. Here the CDR3 DNA reads TGCAGCGTTGAAGGACGGGGGAAAGGGTATGGCTACACCTTC.

This chain links TRBV6-1 with TRBJ2-5, with a tentative D call TRBD2 (6 bases). Trimming pared 2 bases from V and 4 bases from J, leaving 20 bases between. The germline V gene has CDR1 MNHNS and CDR2 SASEGT. The CDR3 contains 17 residues. CDR3 bases: TGTGCCAGCAGTGAACCGGGAGCAAGCGAGAACGGAGAGACCCAGTACTTC. Translated, it gives CASSEPGASENGETQYF.

The rearrangement uses TRBV7-6 and TRBJ1-3; D possibly corresponds to TRBD1 (5 bases). The germline CDR1 and CDR2 sequences are SGHVS and FNYEAQ. CDR3 length equals 16 residues. The V end lost 1 base, the J end lost 2 bases, and 12 bases lay between the germline ends. In nucleotides, the CDR3 is TGTGCCAGCAGCTTAGGAGGGACGGCTACTGGAAACACCATATATTTT. Amino acid sequence: CASSLGGTATGNTIYF.